These 16 T cell receptor beta chains share one sample of origin, sequenced in a study of blood T cell repertoires in COVID-19. The repertoire was sequenced with immunoSEQ multiplex PCR; TCRdb's copy has only in-frame clones and lacks some. The sample has fewer than 200,000 clones; just over 85% are singletons. Sequenced input: PBMCs or T cells enriched from blood (not recorded which). The receptors stem from a woman aged 18-29 years who had recovered from COVID-19.

This clone was observed once. The chain links TRBV24-1 to TRBJ2-5; 10 nucleotides align to TRBD1. V dropped 7 bases and J dropped 2; count of bases not matched to a gene: 6. CDR3 size: 15 residues. The germline V gene encodes CDR1 KGHDR and CDR2 SFDVKD. The CDR3 nucleotides are TGTGCCACCAGACCGGGACAGGGGATTCAAGAGACCCAGTACTTC. It is translated as CATRPGQGIQETQYF.

This rearrangement joins TRBV7-6 to TRBJ1-1, with no clear D. The germline gives CDR1 SGHVS, CDR2 FNYEAQ. This CDR3 is built from 18 residues. V lost 3 bases and J 2 bases, leaving 22 bases between the germline ends. The CDR3 sequence is CASSFAVATERYNTEAFF. The CDR3 DNA follows: TGTGCCAGCAGCTTCGCCGTAGCCACCGAAAGATATAACACTGAAGCTTTCTTT. The full variable domain, in which reference TRBV7-6 and TRBJ1-1 provide the parts outside the CDR3, is GAGVSQSPRYKVTKRGQDVALRCDPISGHVSLYWYRQALGQGPEFLTYFNYEAQQDKSGLPNDRFSAERPEGSISTLTIQRTEQRDSAMYRCASSFAVATERYNTEAFFGQGTRLTVV.

V and J are TRBV11-3 and TRBJ2-3; D might be TRBD1 (5 bases). The V gene lost 3 bases and the J gene lost 2 bases, with 18 bases spanning the gap. The CDR3 spans 17 residues. Germline CDR1 and CDR2: SGHNT and YENEEA. As DNA, the CDR3 is TGTGCCAGCAGCTTGGGGCGGAACCCTACTTCCACAGATACGCAGTATTTT. It specifies CASSLGRNPTSTDTQYF.

The chain carries TRBV19 and TRBJ1-4; TRBD1 matches at 10 bases. The V segment lost 10 bases and the J segment 6 bases; nucleotides outside the gene matches: 8. Germline assignment: CDR1 LNHDA and CDR2 SQIVND (reference sequence). The CDR3 length is 14 residues. The CDR3 sequence: CATQPDRGYEKLFF. The CDR3 region has the DNA TGTGCCACCCAGCCGGACAGGGGGTATGAAAAACTGTTTTTT.

The chain has TRBV27 and TRBJ2-1, with 8 nucleotides matching TRBD1. J lost 3 bases, V lost 8 bases, and 0 bases had no gene match. CDR1 and CDR2 (germline): MNHEY, SMNVEV (reference sequence). This CDR3 is built from 12 residues. This chain's CDR3 is CASGTGYNEQFF. CDR3 coding DNA: TGTGCCAGCGGGACAGGCTACAATGAGCAGTTCTTC.

The chain combines TRBV19 with TRBJ2-2; 8 nucleotides agree with TRBD2. Germline-derived CDR1 and CDR2 are LNHDA and SQIVND (reference sequence). This CDR3 has 15 amino acids. The trim removed 2 bases at V and 2 bases at J, leaving 1 base unmatched. The CDR3 loop is CASSITSGNTGELFF. DNA for the CDR3: TGTGCCAGTAGTATAACTAGCGGAAACACCGGGGAGCTGTTTTTT. The whole variable domain, remainder taken from reference TRBV19 and TRBJ2-2, is DGGITQSPKYLFRKEGQNVTLSCEQNLNHDAMYWYRQDPGQGLRLIYYSQIVNDFQKGDIAEGYSVSREKKESFPLTVTSAQKNPTAFYLCASSITSGNTGELFFGEGSRLTVL.

The chain combines TRBV7-9 with TRBJ2-1; 9 bases match TRBD1. V shed 5 bases, J shed 2 bases, and the junction held 4 bases outside the gene matches. Germline V gene lookup returns CDR1 SEHNR and CDR2 FQNEAQ (reference sequence). The CDR3 spans 15 residues. CDR3 loop: CASSETGGAYNEQFF. CDR3 in DNA: TGTGCCAGCAGCGAGACAGGGGGAGCCTACAATGAGCAGTTCTTC.

This rearrangement joins TRBV19 to TRBJ2-3; D not certain. Trimming shortened V by 4 bases and J by 2 bases, and 10 bases separated the two germline ends. Germline assignment: CDR1 LNHDA and CDR2 SQIVND (reference sequence). The CDR3 sequence is 14 residues long. The CDR3 here is CASSTSWSTDTQYF. The DNA for the CDR3 is TGTGCCAGTAGTACAAGCTGGTCCACAGATACGCAGTATTTT.

The rearrangement uses TRBV7-8 and TRBJ1-2, with D unclear. Germline CDR1 reads SGHVS; CDR2 reads FQNEAQ. The CDR3 is 13 amino acids. Deletions cut 5 bases from V and 8 bases from J, with 15 bases between. The CDR3 here is CASSLHGREGYTF. CDR3 coding DNA: TGTGCCAGCAGCCTACATGGGAGGGAAGGCTACACCTTC.

The V and J genes are TRBV5-6 and TRBJ1-2; 12 nucleotides align to TRBD1. The J segment lost 4 bases and the V segment lost 4 bases, leaving 8 bases of the junction unmatched. Germline CDR1 and CDR2: SGHDT and YYEEEE. This CDR3 comprises 16 residues. DNA of the CDR3: TGTGCCAGCAGCCCTGGGACAGGGGGCGACCTCTATGGCTACACCTTC. It codes for CASSPGTGGDLYGYTF.

The genes are TRBV27 and TRBJ1-1, with TRBD1 matching over 8 bases. CDR1 and CDR2 from the germline V gene are MNHEY and SMNVEV (reference sequence). This CDR3 is 15 amino acids long. Unmatched junction bases numbered 1, after V lost 0 bases and J lost 1 base. The CDR3 DNA sequence: TGTGCCAGCAGTTTATCAGGGACAGGGAACACTGAAGCTTTCTTT. Protein sequence: CASSLSGTGNTEAFF.

The chain is built from TRBV4-1 and TRBJ2-1, with D possibly matching TRBD2 (6 bases). V was cut by 0 bases and J by 7 bases, with 7 bases left in between. The CDR3 covers 13 residues. Germline-derived CDR1 and CDR2 are MGHRA and YSYEKL. The CDR3 loop is CASSQDAGNEQFF. The CDR3 DNA sequence: TGCGCCAGCAGCCAAGATGCGGGGAATGAGCAGTTCTTC.

The V gene is TRBV6-5, the J gene TRBJ1-5; D not certain. V was shortened by 2 bases and J by 7 bases, with 6 bases between the two germline ends. Germline lookup yields CDR1 MNHEY and CDR2 SVGAGI. The CDR3 runs 12 residues. CDR3 in DNA: TGTGCCAGCAGTTACCCGGGGCAGCCCCAGCATTTT. Protein: CASSYPGQPQHF.

The chain combines TRBV11-2 with TRBJ2-1; D remains ambiguous. Deletions cut 1 base from V and 1 base from J, with 17 bases between. The germline V gene has CDR1 SGHAT and CDR2 FQNNGV. There are 18 residues in the CDR3. CDR3 in DNA: TGTGCCAGCAGCTTAGTTTCCCTACGAATAGTGTCCTACAATGAGCAGTTCTTC. This codes for CASSLVSLRIVSYNEQFF.

This clone was picked up one time. The rearrangement uses TRBV7-8 and TRBJ2-3; D might be TRBD2 (5 bases). Per the germline V gene, CDR1 is SGHVS and CDR2 is FQNEAQ. This CDR3 contains 17 residues. Between the trimmed V and J ends, which lost 2 bases and 4 bases, there was a span of 19 bases. The CDR3 region is CASSLPAQWGESDTQYF. DNA of the CDR3: TGTGCCAGCAGCTTACCGGCCCAATGGGGAGAATCAGATACGCAGTATTTT.

This clone was detected a few times. The J gene is TRBJ2-7, the V gene TRBV4-1, with a tentative D call TRBD2 (5 bases). V dropped 0 bases and J dropped 3 bases, with 18 bases sitting between them. The CDR3 runs to 17 residues. CDR1 is MGHRA and CDR2 is YSYEKL in the germline V gene. The CDR3 loop reads CASSQEWTLLSFYEQYF. Here the CDR3 DNA reads TGCGCCAGCAGCCAAGAGTGGACTCTGTTGAGTTTCTACGAGCAGTACTTC.